This is a list of T cell receptor beta chains from one sample in a study of blood T cell repertoires in COVID-19. The assay was immunoSEQ multiplex PCR, and TCRdb's table has in-frame clones only and misses some. The sample includes a few hundred thousand clones, about 89% of them seen just once. Specimen: peripheral blood. The origin of the receptors is a woman in her forties or fifties with acute or convalescent COVID-19. CDR3s include the opening cysteine and the closing phenylalanine or tryptophan. The order of the fields is D gene, J gene, V gene, clone size, CDR3 protein, CDR3 DNA. A D gene is named only where the DNA matches it firmly. Clone size is shown for a subset of rows, as once, few, many or a class of expanded clone.

d_gene: .
j_gene: TRBJ2-3
v_gene: TRBV5-4
abundance: .
CDR3aa: CASNPVGTDTQYF
CDR3nt: TGTGCCAGCAATCCTGTTGGCACAGATACGCAGTATTTT

d_gene: TRBD1
j_gene: TRBJ1-1
v_gene: TRBV6-5
abundance: .
CDR3aa: CASSFLGGAGEAFF
CDR3nt: TGTGCCAGCAGTTTTCTAGGGGGCGCTGGTGAAGCTTTCTTT

d_gene: TRBD1
j_gene: TRBJ2-7
v_gene: TRBV29-1
abundance: .
CDR3aa: CSVGLDRGAVRDEQYF
CDR3nt: TGCAGCGTAGGTCTGGACAGGGGTGCGGTGCGGGACGAGCAGTACTTC

d_gene: TRBD1
j_gene: TRBJ1-2
v_gene: TRBV4-1
abundance: .
CDR3aa: CASSHHRGRRDYGYTF
CDR3nt: TGCGCCAGCAGCCACCACAGGGGGCGGCGTGACTATGGCTACACCTTC

d_gene: .
j_gene: TRBJ2-5
v_gene: TRBV3-1/TRBV3-2
abundance: once
CDR3aa: CASSQALETQYF
CDR3nt: TGTGCCAGCAGCCAAGCCCTGGAGACCCAGTACTTC

d_gene: TRBD2
j_gene: TRBJ2-7
v_gene: TRBV28
abundance: few
CDR3aa: CASSLGLPYEQYF
CDR3nt: TGTGCCAGCAGCTTGGGACTACCCTACGAGCAGTACTTC

d_gene: TRBD1
j_gene: TRBJ2-2
v_gene: TRBV28
abundance: .
CDR3aa: CASSLGQGTGELFF
CDR3nt: TGTGCCAGCAGTCTAGGACAGGGGACCGGGGAGCTGTTTTTT

d_gene: TRBD1
j_gene: TRBJ1-4
v_gene: TRBV28
abundance: .
CDR3aa: CASRDRVLTNEKLFF
CDR3nt: TGTGCCAGCAGGGACAGGGTCTTAACTAATGAAAAACTGTTTTTT

d_gene: .
j_gene: TRBJ1-5
v_gene: TRBV27
abundance: .
CDR3aa: CASSLSGPLVQPQHF
CDR3nt: TGTGCCAGCAGTTTATCGGGGCCCCTAGTTCAGCCCCAGCATTTT

d_gene: .
j_gene: TRBJ1-1
v_gene: TRBV28
abundance: .
CDR3aa: CASRQGNAEAFF
CDR3nt: TGTGCCAGCAGGCAGGGCAACGCTGAAGCTTTCTTT

d_gene: TRBD2
j_gene: TRBJ2-1
v_gene: TRBV20-1
abundance: .
CDR3aa: CSASGSGSIEQFF
CDR3nt: TGCAGTGCTAGTGGTAGCGGGAGTATTGAGCAGTTCTTC

d_gene: .
j_gene: TRBJ2-1
v_gene: TRBV6-2/TRBV6-3
abundance: .
CDR3aa: CASSFTYNEQFF
CDR3nt: TGTGCCAGCAGCTTTACCTACAATGAGCAGTTCTTC

d_gene: .
j_gene: TRBJ2-5
v_gene: TRBV5-8
abundance: .
CDR3aa: CASSLVRGKETQYF
CDR3nt: TGTGCCAGCAGCTTGGTGAGGGGGAAAGAGACCCAGTACTTC

d_gene: TRBD2
j_gene: TRBJ2-3
v_gene: TRBV24-1
abundance: .
CDR3aa: CATSDLKSSGTNTDTQYF
CDR3nt: TGTGCCACCAGTGATTTGAAGTCTAGCGGGACTAACACAGATACGCAGTATTTT

d_gene: .
j_gene: TRBJ2-7
v_gene: TRBV15
abundance: .
CDR3aa: CATSRDQRRYEQYF
CDR3nt: TGTGCCACCAGCAGAGATCAGCGCCGCTACGAGCAGTACTTC

d_gene: TRBD2
j_gene: TRBJ2-5
v_gene: TRBV28
abundance: .
CDR3aa: CASSTLAGGQETQYF
CDR3nt: TGTGCCAGCAGTACCCTAGCGGGAGGGCAAGAGACCCAGTACTTC

d_gene: TRBD2
j_gene: TRBJ2-1
v_gene: TRBV6-5
abundance: few
CDR3aa: CASSLLATEQFF
CDR3nt: TGTGCCAGCAGTTTACTAGCGACTGAGCAGTTCTTC

d_gene: TRBD2
j_gene: TRBJ2-3
v_gene: TRBV20-1
abundance: .
CDR3aa: CRTSGTDTQYF
CDR3nt: TGCAGAACTAGCGGCACAGATACGCAGTATTTT

d_gene: TRBD1
j_gene: TRBJ1-1
v_gene: TRBV28
abundance: .
CDR3aa: CASNLKQGKFEAFF
CDR3nt: TGTGCCAGCAACCTTAAACAGGGGAAGTTTGAAGCTTTCTTT

d_gene: .
j_gene: TRBJ2-7
v_gene: TRBV4-1
abundance: .
CDR3aa: CASSQDGPPRMDYEQYF
CDR3nt: TGCGCCAGCAGCCAAGACGGTCCTCCTAGAATGGACTACGAGCAGTACTTC

d_gene: .
j_gene: TRBJ1-1
v_gene: TRBV29-1
abundance: .
CDR3aa: CSGKQDRNTEAFF
CDR3nt: TGCAGCGGAAAACAGGACAGGAACACTGAAGCTTTCTTT

d_gene: .
j_gene: TRBJ1-2
v_gene: TRBV28
abundance: .
CDR3aa: CASNAVGSYGYTF
CDR3nt: TGTGCCAGCAATGCGGTGGGTAGCTATGGCTACACCTTC

d_gene: TRBD1
j_gene: TRBJ2-1
v_gene: TRBV2
abundance: .
CDR3aa: CASSADRGNEQFF
CDR3nt: TGTGCCAGCAGCGCAGACAGGGGCAATGAGCAGTTCTTC

d_gene: TRBD1
j_gene: TRBJ1-2
v_gene: TRBV7-9
abundance: .
CDR3aa: CASSSGQGNYGYTF
CDR3nt: TGTGCCAGCAGCTCGGGACAGGGAAACTATGGCTACACCTTC

d_gene: TRBD1
j_gene: TRBJ1-1
v_gene: TRBV30
abundance: .
CDR3aa: CAWTSRDRGTGMNTEAFF
CDR3nt: TGTGCCTGGACCAGCCGGGACAGGGGGACCGGGATGAACACTGAAGCTTTCTTT

d_gene: .
j_gene: TRBJ1-6
v_gene: TRBV18
abundance: .
CDR3aa: CASSPPTGWWNSPLHF
CDR3nt: TGTGCCAGCTCACCACCTACCGGTTGGTGGAATTCACCCCTCCACTTT

d_gene: .
j_gene: TRBJ1-4
v_gene: TRBV6-5
abundance: once
CDR3aa: CASSYRDTINEKLFF
CDR3nt: TGTGCCAGCAGTTACCGGGACACGATTAATGAAAAACTGTTTTTT

d_gene: TRBD2
j_gene: TRBJ2-1
v_gene: TRBV7-9
abundance: .
CDR3aa: CASNLRAGDNEQFF
CDR3nt: TGTGCCAGCAACTTACGGGCGGGAGACAATGAGCAGTTCTTC

d_gene: TRBD1
j_gene: TRBJ2-1
v_gene: TRBV5-1
abundance: .
CDR3aa: CASSLLDRGDEQFF
CDR3nt: TGCGCCAGCAGCCTGTTGGACAGGGGTGATGAGCAGTTCTTC

d_gene: .
j_gene: TRBJ1-5
v_gene: TRBV18
abundance: .
CDR3aa: CASSSQSSNQPQHF
CDR3nt: TGTGCCAGCTCGTCTCAGTCTAGCAATCAGCCCCAGCATTTT